This TCR beta chain stems from a study of T-cell reconstitution after alpha-beta-depleted transplantation in children. This clonotype was observed a handful of times. The TCRbeta library incorporated unique molecular identifiers. MiXCR, run by TCRdb on the PCR reads, gives a single entry per CDR3 protein. The sample includes some 640,000 distinct CDR3 sequences, approximately 15% of them seen just once. The CDR3 spans 16 residues. Deletions cut 0 bases from V and 1 base from J, with 12 bases between. Germline assignment: CDR1 DFQATT and CDR2 SNEGSKA (reference sequence). The sequence was collected from a human donor who donated a stem cell graft to a child with acute myeloid leukemia. V and J are TRBV20-1 and TRBJ2-2; D unclear. Sequenced material: PBMCs from the stem cell graft donor, taken from the stem cell graft. The CDR3 here is CSARDPGPQNTGELFF. Written as DNA, the CDR3 is TGCAGTGCTAGAGATCCGGGCCCCCAGAACACCGGGGAGCTGTTTTTT.